The 7 T cell receptor beta chains below were found in one sample sequenced in a study of blood T cell repertoires in COVID-19. The method was immunoSEQ multiplex PCR; TCRdb's version includes in-frame clones alone and lacks a portion of them. The sample contains over 150,000 clones, around 84% of which appear only once. Source material: peripheral blood. These TCRs come from a man aged 80 or over with acute or convalescent COVID-19.

This clone was found a few times. The V and J genes are TRBV4-2 and TRBJ1-5; no firm D call. The germline gives CDR1 LGHNA, CDR2 YNFKEQ. Trimming pared 0 bases from V and 6 bases from J, leaving 12 bases between. The CDR3 consists of 15 residues. CDR3 nucleotides: TGTGCCAGCAGCCAAGATTTGACCAGACTTCAGCCCCAGCATTTT. It encodes CASSQDLTRLQPQHF.

This clone was seen a handful of times. The V and J genes are TRBV24-1 and TRBJ2-5; 7 nucleotides agree with TRBD2. With V trimmed by 3 bases and J by 9 bases, 12 bases remained unmatched. The CDR3 runs 15 residues. The germline CDR1 and CDR2 sequences are KGHDR and SFDVKD. DNA for the CDR3: TGTGCCACCAGTGATCCGGGGATCGGTGGGGGGGCCCAGTACTTC. Translating it yields CATSDPGIGGGAQYF.

This clone was seen just once. The V and J genes are TRBV28 and TRBJ1-1, with D possibly being TRBD1 (6 bases). Trimming left V 1 base short and J 4 bases short, with 13 bases between. CDR3 length: 15 amino acids. Germline V gives CDR1 MDHEN, CDR2 SYDVKM. The CDR3 bases are TGTGCCAGCAGTTTATCTCAGGGGTGGGGCACTGAAGCTTTCTTT. Amino acid sequence: CASSLSQGWGTEAFF.

This chain links TRBV3-1 (or the pseudogene TRBV3-2) with TRBJ1-6; the match to TRBD1 covers 8 bases. This CDR3 contains 15 residues. Trimming took 4 bases from V and 10 from J; bases not matched to a gene: 9. Germline CDR1 LGHDT, CDR2 YNNKEL (reference sequence). The CDR3 nucleotides read TGTGCCAGCAGCCCAATGGACAGGGCCACCTCACCCCTCCACTTT. Translation gives CASSPMDRATSPLHF.

The rearrangement uses TRBV6-5 and TRBJ1-5; the match to TRBD1 covers 10 bases. CDR3 length: 15 residues. The J segment lost 2 bases and the V segment lost 6 bases, leaving 4 bases of the junction unmatched. CDR1 and CDR2 (germline): MNHEY, SVGAGI. This CDR3 is CASRGTGARNQPQHF. The DNA of the CDR3 is TGTGCCAGCAGGGGGACAGGGGCTCGCAATCAGCCCCAGCATTTT.

The chain couples TRBV6-5 to TRBJ2-7, with TRBD1 identical over 8 bases. Germline V gene sequence: CDR1 MNHEY, CDR2 SVGAGI. Trimming removed 10 bases from V and 0 bases from J; junction bases left unmatched: 8. The CDR3 is made up of 14 amino acids. CDR3 in DNA: TGTGCCATCTCAGACAGGGGCCACTCCTACGAGCAGTACGTC. Its translation is CAISDRGHSYEQYV.

This clone was found a few times. The rearrangement links TRBV15 to TRBJ1-1; the D is unclear. The CDR3 is 14 residues long. V shed 7 bases and J shed 2 bases, with 14 bases lying between them. Germline CDR1 is LNHNV and CDR2 is YYDKDF (reference sequence). The CDR3 nucleotides read TGTGCCACCATTCGTCCCGAGATAAACACTGAAGCTTTCTTT. Its protein is CATIRPEINTEAFF.